Below, 8 T cell receptor beta chains from the same sample are listed, as sequenced in a study of early T cells in non-severe SARS-CoV-2 infection. Each CDR3 protein gets one entry after TCRdb re-called the 5' RACE reads with MiXCR. The top ten hold about 4% of the sample, which has tens of thousands of distinct CDR3 sequences, around an eighth seen once. Source material: whole blood. The receptors derive from an adult who was a healthcare worker with PCR-confirmed SARS-CoV-2 infection or an uninfected control (not recorded which).

CDR3 nucleotide sequence: TGTGCCAGCAGCGCGGCCCCCCAGGCAGAGACAGATACGCAGTATTTT. Protein sequence: CASSAAPQAETDTQYF. V usage is TRBV9 and J usage is TRBJ2-3; D is unresolved. The CDR3 loop spans 16 amino acids. CDR1 is SGDLS and CDR2 is YYNGEE in the germline V gene. Trimming took off 3 bases at V and 3 bases at J, with 17 bases between the two ends. Full variable domain (remainder filled in from reference TRBV9 and TRBJ2-3): DSGVTQTPKHLITATGQRVTLRCSPRSGDLSVYWYQQSLDQGLQFLIQYYNGEERAKGNILERFSAQQFPDLHSELNLSSLELGDSALYFCASSAAPQAETDTQYFGPGTRLTVL.

This clonotype was recorded only once. The V call is TRBV28, the J call TRBJ1-5; 8 bases fit TRBD1. After removal of 6 bases from V and 1 base from J, the junction contained 5 bases not matched to a gene. Germline lookup yields CDR1 MDHEN and CDR2 SYDVKM. This CDR3 region has 15 residues. CDR3 sequence (DNA): TGTGCCAGCAGGAACCGGGACAGGAGCAATCAGCCCCAGCATTTT. Amino acid sequence: CASRNRDRSNQPQHF.

This clonotype was observed at least ten times. The chain links TRBV20-1 to TRBJ1-1, with D possibly matching TRBD1 (6 bases). In germline, CDR1 is DFQATT, CDR2 SNEGSKA (reference sequence). The CDR3 runs 13 residues. The V and J ends lost 6 bases and 0 bases respectively, with 11 bases between them. The CDR3 spells CSALDRMNTEAFF. The CDR3 nucleotides are TGCAGTGCGCTGGACAGAATGAACACTGAAGCTTTCTTT.

This clonotype was picked up a small number of times. V usage is TRBV12-3 or TRBV12-4 and J usage is TRBJ2-7; D is undetermined. This CDR3 comprises 13 residues. V was shortened by 0 bases and J by 2 bases, with 5 bases between the two germline ends. Here the CDR3 DNA reads TGTGCCAGCAGTTTAGCGCAAGCCTACGAGCAGTACTTC. This encodes CASSLAQAYEQYF.

This clonotype turned up a few times. This may be a read error, as it is one base from a much larger clone. The V and J genes are TRBV7-7 and TRBJ1-1, with D uncertain. V lost 2 bases and J 1 base, leaving 5 bases between the germline ends. CDR3 length equals 13 residues. CDR1 and CDR2 from the germline V gene are SSHAT and FNYEAQ (reference sequence). CDR3 DNA sequence: TGTGCCAGCAGCTTAAACGAGAACACTGAAGCTTTCTTT. It specifies CASSLNENTEAFF.

This clonotype was counted ten times or more. The rearrangement uses TRBV28 and TRBJ2-1, with D maybe TRBD1 (6 bases). Trimming pared 2 bases from V and 10 bases from J, leaving 6 bases between. CDR3 length: 11 amino acids. The germline gives CDR1 MDHEN, CDR2 SYDVKM. The CDR3 sequence: CASSLRGEQFF. The CDR3 DNA reads as TGTGCCAGCAGTTTAAGGGGGGAGCAGTTCTTC.

Comment on this clonotype: This sequence may be a read error, since a much larger clone differs from it by one base. The chain couples TRBV28 to TRBJ2-3, with TRBD2 matching 7 bases. Germline V gene data show CDR1 as MDHEN and CDR2 as SYDVKM. The CDR3 spans 18 residues. CDR3 nucleotides: TGTGTCAGCAGTCCCGTCTTGAAGGCGGGAGCAGGGACAGATACGCAGTATTTT. Its protein is CVSSPVLKAGAGTDTQYF.

This clonotype was counted between two and nine times. The chain couples TRBV11-1 to TRBJ1-2; weak D call: TRBD1 (5 bases). V lost 4 bases, J lost 4 bases, and 7 bases lay in between. This CDR3 comprises 12 residues. Germline V gene lookup returns CDR1 SGHAT and CDR2 FQDESV (reference sequence). DNA of the CDR3: TGTGCCAGCAGCTGGGGCGGCTATGGCTACACCTTC. Amino acids: CASSWGGYGYTF.